A single sample gave rise to the 26 T cell receptor beta chains below, sequenced in a study of T-cell reconstitution after alpha-beta-depleted transplantation in children (dated by TCRdb to between 2015 and 2016). The method was PCR. Sequencing was performed on an Illumina HiSeq 2500. TCR libraries were prepared with molecular barcoding, using unique molecular identifiers to normalize TCRbeta repertoire quantification. Using fastp trimming at Q25 and MiXCR clonotype assembly, TCRdb reanalyzed the public sequencing data and kept in-frame beta chains. One record per CDR3 amino acid sequence lists the most common genes and DNA. The sample data list hundreds of thousands of distinct CDR3 sequences, and roughly 9.1% of these were observed just once. The ten largest clones take up roughly 35% of the sample. According to the study, the label for this sample's treatment or condition signals: allogeneic hematopoietic cell transplantation with graft depleted of TCRalphabeta T cells and CD19 B cells.

Material: PBMCs, mostly from graft donor cells, obtained 360 days after TCRalphabeta/CD19-depleted stem cell transplant. Receptors originate from a male patient aged 2 to 9 who had a stem cell transplant for acute myeloid leukemia, so the T cells may come from the graft donor.

This clonotype was found a few times. The V and J genes are TRBV12-3 or TRBV12-4 and TRBJ1-1; TRBD1 matches 9 bases. V lost 2 bases to trimming and J lost 4 bases; unmatched junction nucleotides: 8. The CDR3 loop spans 16 amino acids. The DNA of the CDR3 is TGTGCCAGCAGTTTACGGTTTGCGGACAGGGGCACTGAAGCTTTCTTT. This gives the protein CASSLRFADRGTEAFF.

This clonotype appeared a few times. J is TRBJ2-7 and V is TRBV20-1, with 9 nucleotides matching TRBD2. Germline lookup yields CDR1 DFQATT and CDR2 SNEGSKA (reference sequence). With 5 bases clipped from V and 4 bases from J, the junction kept 12 bases outside the gene matches. This CDR3 region has 15 residues. CDR3 coding DNA: TGCAGTGCTCCCCAGGTCCTAGCGGGGAAATACGAGCAGTACTTC. This codes for CSAPQVLAGKYEQYF.

CDR3 nucleotide sequence: TGCAGTGCATCAAAGCCCCGGGACAGCCCTATTATTCATCGGGAGACCCAGTACTTC. Its translation is CSASKPRDSPIIHRETQYF. The rearrangement links TRBV20-1 to TRBJ2-5, with 7 bases identical to TRBD1. CDR1 and CDR2 from the germline V gene are DFQATT and SNEGSKA (reference sequence). V shed 6 bases, J shed 5 bases, and the junction held 27 bases outside the gene matches. This CDR3 is 19 amino acids long.

This clonotype has at least ten counts. This chain connects TRBV5-5 to TRBJ2-1; TRBD2 is a possible D gene (5 bases). The germline V gene encodes CDR1 SGHKS and CDR2 YYEKEE (reference sequence). The CDR3 has 13 residues. The ends were cut back, 5 bases at V and 3 bases at J, with 9 bases in the middle. This CDR3 is CASRRDHYNEQFF. The CDR3 DNA reads as TGTGCCAGCAGGAGGGATCACTACAATGAGCAGTTCTTC.

The V and J genes are TRBV7-2 and TRBJ1-5; D is unclear. The germline V and J ends were trimmed by 1 base and 6 bases, with 10 bases remaining between them. Germline V gene sequence: CDR1 SGHTA, CDR2 FQGNSA. The CDR3 consists of 14 residues. DNA of the CDR3: TGTGCCAGCAGCTTAGTGGGGTTGGTTCAGCCCCAGCATTTT. This encodes CASSLVGLVQPQHF. Full variable domain (remainder filled in from reference TRBV7-2 and TRBJ1-5): GAGVSQSPSNKVTEKGKDVELRCDPISGHTALYWYRQSLGQGLEFLIYFQGNSAPDKSGLPSDRFSAERTGGSVSTLTIQRTQQEDSAVYLCASSLVGLVQPQHFGDGTRLSIL.

This clonotype has a count of ten or more. The chain uses TRBV7-8 and TRBJ1-5, with D uncertain. CDR3 length equals 14 residues. The germline V gene has CDR1 SGHVS and CDR2 FQNEAQ. V was shortened by 6 bases and J by 5 bases, with 14 bases between the two germline ends. This CDR3 reads CASSQAGKDQPQHF. The CDR3 DNA sequence: TGTGCCAGCAGTCAGGCGGGGAAGGATCAGCCCCAGCATTTT.

This clonotype was seen a few times. The rearrangement uses TRBV6-1 and TRBJ2-2; TRBD1 aligns across 10 bases. V trimming: 6 bases; J trimming: 4 bases; junction bases outside the gene matches: 8. The CDR3 runs to 16 residues. The germline V gene has CDR1 MNHNS and CDR2 SASEGT. The CDR3 here is CASRAGTGAFTGELFF. As DNA, the CDR3 is TGTGCCAGCAGAGCCGGGACAGGGGCCTTCACCGGGGAGCTGTTTTTT.

The J gene is TRBJ2-3, the V gene TRBV9; D remains unclear. This CDR3 contains 12 residues. CDR1 is SGDLS, CDR2 YYNGEE, per germline. The V gene lost 0 bases and the J gene lost 4 bases, with 3 bases spanning the gap. The CDR3 sequence: CASSVGSDTQYF. In DNA, the CDR3 is TGTGCCAGCAGCGTAGGTTCAGATACGCAGTATTTT. The full variable domain, completed using reference TRBV9 and TRBJ2-3, is DSGVTQTPKHLITATGQRVTLRCSPRSGDLSVYWYQQSLDQGLQFLIQYYNGEERAKGNILERFSAQQFPDLHSELNLSSLELGDSALYFCASSVGSDTQYFGPGTRLTVL.

Only a few counts were recorded for this clonotype. This sequence joins TRBV7-9 and TRBJ2-1; no reliable D call. This CDR3 region has 16 residues. In germline, CDR1 is SEHNR, CDR2 FQNEAQ (reference sequence). V lost 5 bases and J lost 3, with 17 bases in between. This CDR3 reads CASSPQDPTHYNEQFF. The CDR3 DNA sequence: TGTGCCAGCAGCCCGCAGGATCCGACCCACTACAATGAGCAGTTCTTC.

This clonotype was seen just once. This may be a read error: a much more frequent sequence differs by one nucleotide. The rearrangement links TRBV12-3 or TRBV12-4 to TRBJ2-7; D gene unclear. There are 13 residues in the CDR3. V shed 3 bases and J shed 2 bases, with 8 bases lying between them. The CDR3 DNA reads as TGTGCCAGCAGTTTTGGGGAAACCTACGAGCAGTACGTC. Residues: CASSFGETYEQYV.

This clonotype was detected only a few times. The chain combines TRBV20-1 with TRBJ2-5; 8 bases agree with TRBD2. The CDR3 contains 13 residues. Germline values: CDR1 DFQATT, CDR2 SNEGSKA (reference sequence). Unmatched junction bases numbered 1, after V lost 0 bases and J lost 4 bases. CDR3 DNA: TGCAGTGCTAGAGAAGCGGGAGCAGAGACCCAGTACTTC. Its protein is CSAREAGAETQYF.

This clonotype was recorded many times. V and J are TRBV2 and TRBJ1-6, with a weak D call TRBD1 (6 bases). V lost 8 bases, J lost 6 bases, and 11 bases lay in between. CDR1 and CDR2 (germline): SNHLY, FYNNEI. The CDR3 sequence is 13 residues long. The CDR3 reads CASADRFNSPLHF. In DNA form, the CDR3 reads TGTGCCAGCGCTGACAGGTTTAATTCACCCCTCCACTTT.

The table lists this clonotype with a few counts. The chain joins TRBV10-1 to TRBJ2-2; D may be TRBD1 or TRBD2 (6 bases each). CDR1 is WNHNN and CDR2 is SYGVQD in the germline V gene (reference sequence). The CDR3 sequence is 16 residues long. V lost 0 bases to trimming and J lost 5 bases, with 13 bases between them. The CDR3, as DNA: TGCGCCAGCAGTGAGTCGAGGGGGGTCTCGACCGGGGAGCTGTTTTTT. Protein product: CASSESRGVSTGELFF.

This clonotype has only a few counts. The rearrangement uses TRBV5-5 and TRBJ2-3; 7 nucleotides align to TRBD1. The CDR3 is made up of 16 amino acids. In germline, CDR1 is SGHKS, CDR2 YYEKEE (reference sequence). The trim removed 1 base at V and 0 bases at J, leaving 5 bases unmatched. This CDR3 reads CASSLPRDSSTDTQYF. For the CDR3, the DNA is TGTGCCAGCAGCTTGCCCCGGGACAGCAGCACAGATACGCAGTATTTT.

V usage is TRBV18 and J usage is TRBJ2-4; D ambiguous. The CDR3 is 16 amino acids. The germline V and J ends were trimmed by 1 base and 0 bases, with 10 bases remaining between them. Per germline, CDR1 KGHSH and CDR2 LQKENI. CDR3: CASSPRDLIAKNIQYF. The CDR3 DNA reads TGTGCCAGCTCACCACGTGACTTAATAGCCAAAAACATTCAGTACTTC.

This clonotype turned up a few times. This rearrangement joins TRBV9 to TRBJ2-6; D perhaps matches TRBD1 (5 bases). The V end was cut by 1 base, the J end by 5 bases, with 10 bases between. Germline lookup yields CDR1 SGDLS and CDR2 YYNGEE. This CDR3 has 15 residues. CDR3 DNA: TGTGCCAGCAGCGTACAGGGTAGCTGGGCCAACGTCCTGACTTTC. Translation gives CASSVQGSWANVLTF.

This clonotype was seen at least ten times. This chain connects TRBV12-3 or TRBV12-4 to TRBJ2-2, with 7 nucleotides matching TRBD2. This CDR3 is 15 amino acids long. After removal of 7 bases from V and 3 bases from J, the junction contained 8 bases not matched to a gene. CDR3 coding DNA: TGTGCCAGCACCCTATGGGGGGGGGACACCGGGGAGCTGTTTTTT. Protein sequence: CASTLWGGDTGELFF.

The chain employs TRBV3-1 and TRBJ2-5; TRBD1 agrees at 7 bases. There are 15 residues in the CDR3. CDR1 and CDR2 (germline): LGHDT, YNNKEL (reference sequence). The V segment lost 5 bases and the J segment 5 bases; nucleotides outside the gene matches: 11. DNA for the CDR3: TGTGCCAGCAGCAAATACAGGGGCTTGGGGGAGACCCAGTACTTC. Residues: CASSKYRGLGETQYF.

This clonotype occurred many times. CDR3 protein: CASSPTGGTGLFSYGYTF. DNA for the CDR3: TGTGCCAGCAGTCCCACCGGGGGGACAGGTCTCTTCTCCTATGGCTACACCTTC. V gene TRBV12-3 or TRBV12-4 combines with J gene TRBJ1-2; 8 nucleotides agree with TRBD1. Trimming took 5 bases from V and 4 from J; bases not matched to a gene: 18. The CDR3 has 18 residues.

This clonotype was seen ten or more times. The chain is built from TRBV9 and TRBJ2-7; D not resolved. V was shortened by 2 bases and J by 3 bases, with 12 bases between the two germline ends. This CDR3 is 14 amino acids long. Germline V gene lookup returns CDR1 SGDLS and CDR2 YYNGEE. The CDR3 loop reads CASSVGQNYYEQYF. CDR3 nucleotide sequence: TGTGCCAGCAGCGTTGGGCAGAATTACTACGAGCAGTACTTC.

This clonotype was seen many times. The gene calls are TRBV10-2 and TRBJ2-5, with 7 bases identical to TRBD2. Losses at the gene ends were 7 bases for V and 1 base for J; bases not matched to a gene: 9. CDR1 and CDR2 from the germline V gene are WSHSY and SAAADI. CDR3 length equals 15 residues. CDR3 in DNA: TGCGCCAGCACCTCGCCGGCTAGCGGCCAAGAGACCCAGTACTTC. It translates to CASTSPASGQETQYF.

This clonotype was found a few times. This sequence joins TRBV5-5 and TRBJ1-4; D uncertain. Trimming left V 4 bases short and J 5 bases short, with 3 bases between. The CDR3 is made up of 11 amino acids. In germline, CDR1 is SGHKS, CDR2 YYEKEE (reference sequence). The CDR3 coding sequence is TGTGCCAGCAGCAGAAATGAAAAACTGTTTTTT. Amino acid sequence: CASSRNEKLFF.

The genes are TRBV4-3 and TRBJ2-1; 7 bases match TRBD2. In germline, CDR1 is LGHNA, CDR2 YSLEER. Trimming took 0 bases from V and 3 from J; bases not matched to a gene: 8. The CDR3 is made up of 17 amino acids. CDR3 in DNA: TGCGCCAGCAGCCAAGATTTGTTGGGCGGGAGCTACAATGAGCAGTTCTTC. This encodes CASSQDLLGGSYNEQFF.

This clonotype was picked up many times. The chain's CDR3 is CASSFGAYNEQFF. CDR3 in DNA: TGTGCCAGCAGCTTTGGGGCCTACAATGAGCAGTTCTTC. The chain joins TRBV7-2 to TRBJ2-1; D is uncertain. Trimming left V 3 bases short and J 2 bases short, with 5 bases between. This CDR3 has 13 residues. CDR1 SGHTA and CDR2 FQGNSA come from the germline V gene. The full variable domain, its missing parts supplied by reference TRBV7-2 and TRBJ2-1, is GAGVSQSPSNKVTEKGKDVELRCDPISGHTALYWYRQSLGQGLEFLIYFQGNSAPDKSGLPSDRFSAERTGGSVSTLTIQRTQQEDSAVYLCASSFGAYNEQFFGPGTRLTVL.

This clonotype was found a few times. The V and J genes are TRBV20-1 and TRBJ2-2, with 13 positions matching TRBD2. The J segment lost 3 bases and the V segment lost 1 base, leaving 5 bases of the junction unmatched. The V gene's germline CDR1 is DFQATT and CDR2 SNEGSKA (reference sequence). The CDR3 consists of 17 residues. The CDR3 DNA is TGCAGTGCTAGAGCTACTAGCGGGGGGGCCTACACCGGGGAGCTGTTTTTT. Translated: CSARATSGGAYTGELFF.

This chain connects TRBV12-3 or TRBV12-4 to TRBJ2-3; maybe TRBD2 (7 bases). Trimming cost V 3 bases and J 2 bases, with 9 bases left between them. The CDR3 is made up of 14 amino acids. CDR3 coding DNA: TGTGCCAGCAGTTTTCGGGGGGCCACAGATACGCAGTATTTT. Translation: CASSFRGATDTQYF.